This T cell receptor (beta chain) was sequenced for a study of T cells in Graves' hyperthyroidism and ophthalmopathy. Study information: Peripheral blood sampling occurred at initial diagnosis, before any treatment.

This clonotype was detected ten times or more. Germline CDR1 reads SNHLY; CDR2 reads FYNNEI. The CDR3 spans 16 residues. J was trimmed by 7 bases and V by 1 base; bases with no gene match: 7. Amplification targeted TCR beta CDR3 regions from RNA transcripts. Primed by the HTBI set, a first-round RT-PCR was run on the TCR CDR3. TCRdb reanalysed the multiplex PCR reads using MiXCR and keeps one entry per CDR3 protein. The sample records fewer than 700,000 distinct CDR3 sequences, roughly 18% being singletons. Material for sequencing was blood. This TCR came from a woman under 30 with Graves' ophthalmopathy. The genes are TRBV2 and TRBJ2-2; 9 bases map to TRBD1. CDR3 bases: TGTGCCAGCAGTGAAGGGGGGACAGGGAATGGCGGGGAGCTGTTTTTT. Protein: CASSEGGTGNGGELFF. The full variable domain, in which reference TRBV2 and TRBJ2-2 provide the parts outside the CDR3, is EPEVTQTPSHQVTQMGQEVILRCVPISNHLYFYWYRQILGQKVEFLVSFYNNEISEKSEIFDDQFSVERPDGSNFTLKIRSTKLEDSAMYFCASSEGGTGNGGELFFGEGSRLTVL.